The clone carrying this T cell receptor beta chain has ten or more counts. Its antigen is not identified. Using its own MiXCR run on the 5' RACE reads, TCRdb lists one record per CDR3 protein. The table has 90,000 to 120,000 distinct CDR3 sequences, around an eighth seen once. Germline-derived CDR1 and CDR2 are SGHRS and YFSETQ. The CDR3 loop spans 18 amino acids. After removal of 5 bases from V and 2 bases from J, the junction contained 10 bases not matched to a gene. The sample belongs to a study of T-cell memory formation after mild COVID-19. Points from the study as a whole: Contracting CD4+ clones were located mainly in CM and EM, and CD8+ clones in EMRA.

The source of this sequence is a man aged 18 to 30 who had mild COVID-19 (a few samples of this study predate the infection). Cell type and time point are not known. The gene calls are TRBV5-1 and TRBJ2-1; 13 positions agree with TRBD2. The specimen was PBMCs or a T cell subset sorted from them (not recorded which). The chain's CDR3 is CASSRKGLAGLAYNEQFF. CDR3 DNA sequence: TGCGCCAGCAGTCGTAAGGGACTAGCGGGGTTAGCCTACAATGAGCAGTTCTTC.